The rows below give T cell receptor beta chains drawn from one sample of a study of blood T cells in healthy people across ages. TCRdb processed the 5' RACE reads anew with MiXCR; each CDR3 protein has one entry. This sample has roughly 1,100,000 distinct CDR3 sequences, with approximately 25% found just once. A further study also used this sample, focusing on T cells of mothers and their children.

Sequencing was carried out using blood. These receptors were collected from a girl aged 2-15 years in good health. Each CDR3 is given with its conserved first and last residue. A D gene is named only where the DNA matches it firmly. Clone size is shown for a subset of rows, as once, few, many or a class of expanded clone.

v_call	d_call	clone_size	j_call	cdr3_nt	cdr3_aa
TRBV18	.	.	TRBJ2-4	TGTGCCAGCTCCTGGAAAGTGGAGCTAGCCAAAAACATTCAGTACTTC	CASSWKVELAKNIQYF
TRBV7-3	.	.	TRBJ2-5	TGTGCCAGCAGCTCGGACGGACTAATACAAGAGACCCAGTACTTC	CASSSDGLIQETQYF
TRBV28	TRBD2	.	TRBJ2-5	TGTGCCAGCAGGCGACTTAGCGGGTCGAACCAAGAGACCCAGTACTTC	CASRRLSGSNQETQYF
TRBV28	.	few	TRBJ2-1	TGTGCCAGCAGCGAAGGGGGAGTGGCCTACAATGAGCAGTTCTTC	CASSEGGVAYNEQFF
TRBV5-6	.	.	TRBJ2-3	TGTGCCAGCAGCTTTATTCAGGGCCCAGATACGCAGTATTTT	CASSFIQGPDTQYF
TRBV27	.	few	TRBJ1-6	TGTGCCAGCAGTTACCTCCCTGAGGGGTCACCCCTCCACTTT	CASSYLPEGSPLHF
TRBV29-1	.	.	TRBJ2-3	TGCAGCGTTGTAAGTGGGAGTCGAGATACGCAGTATTTT	CSVVSGSRDTQYF
TRBV7-9	.	.	TRBJ1-5	TGTGCCAGCGGGGGAGAAGGTGTCGACCAGCCCCAGCATTTT	CASGGEGVDQPQHF
TRBV20-1	.	few	TRBJ2-1	TGCAGTTGTCACTGGGGTAATGAGCAGTTCTTC	CSCHWGNEQFF
TRBV2	TRBD1	few	TRBJ2-5	TGTGCCAGTATACCGACAGGGGTAGGGAAGACCCAGTACTTC	CASIPTGVGKTQYF
TRBV19	.	.	TRBJ1-1	TGTGCCAGTAGTATACTGTCTGGGGGGGGCACTGAAGCTTTCTTT	CASSILSGGGTEAFF
TRBV6-1	TRBD1	.	TRBJ2-4	TGTGCCAGCAGTTGGACAGGGGGGAGAATAAAGGAGAGCATTCAGTACTTC	CASSWTGGRIKESIQYF
TRBV24-1	.	.	TRBJ1-4	TGTGCCACAGGTCTTCGAGGTGAAAAACTGTTTTTT	CATGLRGEKLFF
TRBV9	.	many	TRBJ2-3	TGTGCCAGCAGCGATGGGGGTCCAGATACGCAGTATTTT	CASSDGGPDTQYF
TRBV9	.	few	TRBJ2-1	TGTGCCAGCAGCGTATCTGGAGATCCCGGGACTTACTCCTACAATGAGCAGTTCTTC	CASSVSGDPGTYSYNEQFF
TRBV6-1	.	.	TRBJ1-2	TGTGCCAGCAGTGAGCCCCCGGGCAGTGGCTACACCTTC	CASSEPPGSGYTF
TRBV10-2	.	few	TRBJ2-1	TGCGCCACCGCGGAGGGGGGGGCCCGCAATGAGCAGTTCTTC	CATAEGGARNEQFF
TRBV5-1	.	.	TRBJ2-5	TGCGCCAGCAGACCCGAAGGGGGGACACTCGAGACCCAGTACTTC	CASRPEGGTLETQYF
TRBV27	.	.	TRBJ1-1	TGTGCCAGCAGTTCGGGTCGCATCAGGGCGGACACTGAAGCTTTCTTT	CASSSGRIRADTEAFF